This T cell receptor (beta chain) is drawn from a study of CD8 T cells in ankylosing spondylitis. This clonotype was seen a few times. Antigen: not known. Germline and junction disagree at one end, which may indicate a read error. Study conclusions and caveats: In ankylosing spondylitis blood, a motif of roughly eight highly homologous TCR beta variants appeared characteristic. Certain motif variants had earlier appeared in reactive arthritis synovial fluid and blood. Significantly higher representation of disease-linked clones was reported for matched ankylosing spondylitis synovial fluid.

Researchers built TCR beta libraries using quantitative 5'-RACE with molecular barcodes. TCRdb re-called the 5' RACE reads through MiXCR, storing one row per CDR3 protein. The sample contains 290,000 or so distinct CDR3 sequences, around 21% of which appear only once. The receptor was isolated from a female donor with ankylosing spondylitis or in good health (not recorded which). Sequencing used blood, either unsorted or a sorted T cell fraction (not recorded which).

CDR3 region: CSARDRWGPLMF. For the CDR3, the DNA is TGCAGTGCTAGAGATCGCTGGGGACCACTCATGTTT. The chain couples TRBV20-1 to TRBJ2-3; either TRBD1 or TRBD2 may fit D (5 bases each). This CDR3 is 12 amino acids long. Germline CDR1 reads DFQATT; CDR2 reads SNEGSKA (reference sequence).